Ten or more counts support the clone carrying this TCR beta chain. Its antigen is currently unknown. The data belong to a study of breast tumors, draining lymph nodes, adjacent tissues. Study-wide results and caveats: Tumor TCR diversity was below lymph nodes but above nontumor tissue. Data only fit, rather than demonstrated, lymph node origin of most tumor T cells.

Germline V lookup: CDR1 MNHNS, CDR2 SASEGT. There are 12 residues in the CDR3. V was trimmed by 10 bases and J by 4 bases, leaving 12 bases between them. One entry per CDR3 protein results from TCRdb running MiXCR on the multiplex PCR reads. The sample has 200,000 or so distinct CDR3 sequences, approximately 30% seen once. Axillary draining lymph nodes of breast cancer patients supplied the node samples. The sequence was collected from a female donor with breast cancer. Some clones in this sample may be carry-over from other donors' samples. The source material was axillary lymph node tissue. The V call is TRBV6-1, the J call TRBJ2-3; possible D gene TRBD1, 5 bases. CDR3 nucleotides: TGTGCCACCTCACAGGTTCCAGATACGCAGTATTTT. Protein: CATSQVPDTQYF.